Listed below are T cell receptor beta chains from one sample, sequenced in a study of cytomegalovirus exposure and HLA in healthy donors. TCRdb's table, derived via immunoSEQ multiplex PCR, lists solely in-frame clones and lacks some. Among some 170,000 clones listed, approximately 96% were seen once. The specimen was PBMCs. Receptors were obtained from a woman aged 18-29 years in good health and CMV-seronegative. The CDR3 runs from the conserved cysteine through the conserved F or W. The D gene is left open where the match is weak. Rows give clone size only sometimes, using once, few, many, or a class for an expanded clone.

abundance	d_gene	j_gene	v_gene	CDR3nt	CDR3aa
.	TRBD1	TRBJ1-2	TRBV10-3	TGTGCCATCAGTGAGTCACAGACAGGGGGCTCTGGCTACACCTTC	CAISESQTGGSGYTF
.	.	TRBJ2-5	TRBV4-3	TGCGCCAGCAGCCAAGATCAAAGGAAGGAGATCGGGACCCAGTACTTC	CASSQDQRKEIGTQYF
.	TRBD1	TRBJ1-6	TRBV5-1	TGCGCCAGCAGCTTGGCGATTAGTGGACAGGGGCGGTCACCCCTCCACTTT	CASSLAISGQGRSPLHF
.	.	TRBJ2-7	TRBV28	TGTGCCAGCAGTTTAGCAGGTGGCTACGAGCAGTACTTC	CASSLAGGYEQYF
.	TRBD1	TRBJ2-5	TRBV18	TGTGCCAGCTCACCAGGGGGACAGGTTGTTGATACCCAGTACTTC	CASSPGGQVVDTQYF
.	TRBD2	TRBJ2-3	TRBV7-6	TGTGCCAGCAAAGGGACTAGCTCAAATACGCAGTATTTT	CASKGTSSNTQYF
.	TRBD1	TRBJ1-5	TRBV6-6	TGTGCCAGCAGATCCGAAAACACAGGGGAAGGGCAGCCCCAGCATTTT	CASRSENTGEGQPQHF
.	.	TRBJ2-1	TRBV4-3	TGCGCCAGCAGCCAAGACCCGGGACTGACGGGGAATGAGCAGTTCTTC	CASSQDPGLTGNEQFF
.	.	TRBJ1-2	TRBV4-1	TGCGCCAGCAGCCAAGGTGAGAACTATGGCTACACCTTC	CASSQGENYGYTF
.	TRBD1	TRBJ2-7	TRBV11-2	TGTGCCAGCAGGCCGCCCGGACAGGGGACCTACGAGCAGTACTTC	CASRPPGQGTYEQYF
.	TRBD2	TRBJ2-3	TRBV4-2	TGTGCCAGCAGCCACCCGACTAGCGGGGGGGCGACGGATACGCAGTATTTT	CASSHPTSGGATDTQYF
.	TRBD2	TRBJ2-7	TRBV4-1	TGCGCCAGCAGCCAAGTACCCCAGCTTAGCGGGGCTGACGAGCAGTACTTC	CASSQVPQLSGADEQYF
.	TRBD1	TRBJ2-7	TRBV4-2	TGTGCCAGCAGCCCTGGGGACAGGGGGACCTACGAGCAGTACTTC	CASSPGDRGTYEQYF
.	TRBD1	TRBJ2-7	TRBV2	TGTGCCAGCAGTCTTCTCGAACAGGGGAGCGAGCAGTACTTC	CASSLLEQGSEQYF
.	.	TRBJ2-2	TRBV14	TGTGCCAGCAGCCAAGCGGGTCTCCCGTTGGCCGGGGAGCTGTTTTTT	CASSQAGLPLAGELFF
.	.	TRBJ1-1	TRBV7-6	TGTGCCAGCGGAACCCATCCGGGGGAGGCCACTGAAGCTTTCTTT	CASGTHPGEATEAFF
.	TRBD1	TRBJ1-1	TRBV5-5	TGTGCCAGCAGCTTGAGTACAGGGGGGGAAAGGACTGAAGCTTTCTTT	CASSLSTGGERTEAFF
few	TRBD2	TRBJ2-1	TRBV19	TGTGCCAGTAGTATACACCTAGCGGGGGGGCACAATGAGCAGTTCTTC	CASSIHLAGGHNEQFF
.	.	TRBJ2-3	TRBV9	TGTGCCAGCAGCCCCACAACGGGGGTCACAGATACGCAGTATTTT	CASSPTTGVTDTQYF
once	.	TRBJ1-2	TRBV25-1	TGTGCCAGCAGTGAATTCGGGGGGGGCCCCAACTATGGCTACACCTTC	CASSEFGGGPNYGYTF
.	.	TRBJ1-5	TRBV6-1	TGTGCCAGCAAGGTATGGCAGGATAATCAGCCCCAGCATTTT	CASKVWQDNQPQHF
.	.	TRBJ1-2	TRBV10-3	TGTGCCATCAGTGAGTCTAGCGTTGGCTACACCTTC	CAISESSVGYTF
.	.	TRBJ2-3	TRBV6-5	TGTGCCAGCAGTAGGGGTTCCAAGAACACAGATACGCAGTATTTT	CASSRGSKNTDTQYF
.	.	TRBJ2-7	TRBV9	TGTGCCAGCAGCGTAGGGGCAGGGCAAACCTACGAGCAGTACTTC	CASSVGAGQTYEQYF
.	.	TRBJ2-3	TRBV6-5	TGTGCCAGCAGTTTCCGAGGGGGAGATACGCAGTATTTT	CASSFRGGDTQYF
.	TRBD2	TRBJ2-5	TRBV19	TGTGCCAGTAGTATCAGGCAACTAGCGGGGGAGACCCAGTACTTC	CASSIRQLAGETQYF
.	.	TRBJ2-5	TRBV4-1	TGCGCCAGCAGCCAAGGGGGCAGAAGAGAGACCCAGTACTTC	CASSQGGRRETQYF
.	TRBD2	TRBJ2-7	TRBV14	TGTGCCAGCAGCGGACTAGCGGGGACCTACGAGCAGTACTTC	CASSGLAGTYEQYF
.	TRBD2	TRBJ2-5	TRBV2	TGTGCCAGCAGAGGACTAGCGGGGGATCAAGAGACCCAGTACTTC	CASRGLAGDQETQYF
.	.	TRBJ1-5	TRBV7-8	TGTGCCAGCAGCACGTCGGGACTCGATCAGCCCCAGCATTTT	CASSTSGLDQPQHF
.	TRBD2	TRBJ2-3	TRBV2	TGTGCCAGCAGTATCCGGGGGGGCCCCACAGATACGCAGTATTTT	CASSIRGGPTDTQYF
.	.	TRBJ2-7	TRBV28	TGTGCCAGCAGTACAACCTCCTACGAGCAGTACTTC	CASSTTSYEQYF
.	.	TRBJ1-1	TRBV5-1	TGCGCCAGCACCCTGACCGAGGTGAACACTGAAGCTTTCTTT	CASTLTEVNTEAFF
.	.	TRBJ2-3	TRBV7-2	TGTGCCAGCAGGCTTTCCTGGCAAGCAGATACGCAGTATTTT	CASRLSWQADTQYF
.	TRBD1	TRBJ2-7	TRBV15	TGTGCCACCAGCAAGGGACAGTCCTACGAGCAGTACTTC	CATSKGQSYEQYF
.	.	TRBJ1-4	TRBV7-2	TGTGCCAGCAGGCAGACAGCAACTAATGAAAAACTGTTTTTT	CASRQTATNEKLFF
.	.	TRBJ1-5	TRBV19	TGTGCCAGTAGTACCGGGCGGTTGGACAAGAGCAATCAGCCCCAGCATTTT	CASSTGRLDKSNQPQHF
few	.	TRBJ2-7	TRBV30	TGTGCCTGGAGTATAGCCTCCTACGAGCAGTACTTC	CAWSIASYEQYF
.	TRBD2	TRBJ2-7	TRBV7-9	TGTGCCAGCAGCTCAAAGACTAGCGGGGGAATCTACGAGCAGTACTTC	CASSSKTSGGIYEQYF
once	TRBD2	TRBJ2-7	TRBV4-3	TGCGCCAGCAGCCAAGATATGGGGGGGAGGCAGTACTTC	CASSQDMGGRQYF
.	.	TRBJ2-7	TRBV6-1	TGTGCCAGCAGTGACGCGGCCCTGTCAATCTACGAGCAGTACTTC	CASSDAALSIYEQYF
.	TRBD1	TRBJ1-2	TRBV23-1	TGCGCCAGCAGTGGGGGCAGGGGGCTTGGCTACACCTTC	CASSGGRGLGYTF
few	.	TRBJ2-2	TRBV2	TGTGCCAGCAGACCCGGACTAAGGAACACCGGGGAGCTGTTTTTT	CASRPGLRNTGELFF
.	TRBD1	TRBJ2-1	TRBV9	TGTGCCAGCAGTCCAGTCCTAGGACAGGGGCACAATGAGCAGTTCTTC	CASSPVLGQGHNEQFF
.	.	TRBJ2-7	TRBV6-6	TGTGCCAGCAGTTACACGTCAGGGGGGTATTCCTACGAGCAGTACTTC	CASSYTSGGYSYEQYF
.	.	TRBJ1-2	TRBV5-6	TGTGCCAGCAGCTTCGCGCCAGGGTCACCGGGCTACACCTTC	CASSFAPGSPGYTF
once	TRBD2	TRBJ2-7	TRBV6-5	TGTGCCAGCAGTTTAGGACTAGGGGACTTTCTGCAGTACTTC	CASSLGLGDFLQYF
.	TRBD1	TRBJ1-5	TRBV7-9	TGTGCCAGCAGCTTAGGACAGGGGGCGAGTCAGCCCCAGCATTTT	CASSLGQGASQPQHF
.	.	TRBJ2-1	TRBV5-1	TGCGCCAGCAGCAGCACAGGGACCAATGAGCAGTTCTTC	CASSSTGTNEQFF
once	.	TRBJ1-1	TRBV6-1	TGTGCCAGCAGTGAAGCGGCGGGGACTGAAGCTTTCTTT	CASSEAAGTEAFF
.	TRBD2	TRBJ2-7	TRBV19	TGTGCCAGTAGTATCCTATCGGGGGGATCCTACGAGCAGTACTTC	CASSILSGGSYEQYF
once	.	TRBJ1-2	TRBV5-4	TGTGCCAGCAGGCTGGCAGGGGACTACTATCGCTACACCTTC	CASRLAGDYYRYTF
.	.	TRBJ2-3	TRBV7-2	TGTGCCAGCAGCTGGGCAGTACGCACAGATACGCAGTATTTT	CASSWAVRTDTQYF
once	TRBD1	TRBJ1-2	TRBV7-8	TGTGCCAGCAGCTTAGCGTACAGGGGCGACTATGGCTACACCTTC	CASSLAYRGDYGYTF
.	TRBD2	TRBJ2-7	TRBV10-3	TGTGCCATCAGTGAGTCGTCGCTAGCGGGGGGCCACGAGCAGTACTTC	CAISESSLAGGHEQYF
.	.	TRBJ2-7	TRBV6-1	TGTGCCAGCAGTGAATGGCAGGGGCTGGAGCAGTACTTC	CASSEWQGLEQYF